This T cell receptor (beta chain) appears in the sequencing data of a study of vaccination effects on CD4 cells after COVID-19. About the research overall: Post-vaccine sampling occurred a median 72 days after the second dose.

With 2 bases removed from V and 11 bases from J, the gap between germline ends came to 21 bases. CDR1 is LGHDT, CDR2 YNNKEL, per germline (reference sequence). This CDR3 region has 15 residues. The study, taken as a whole, reports: Clones induced by infection and by vaccine showed marked clonal contraction late after vaccination. From healthy vaccinees, only 1 of 255 vaccine-induced clones also reacted to common cold coronaviruses.

As regards this clone: Its antigen is as yet unknown.

Using viral peptide pools, the ViraFEST assay grew out antigen-specific CD4+ T cells prior to sequencing. Having been cultured for roughly 11 days, the cells underwent CD4+ T cell isolation. As their vaccination, participants received two doses of either BNT162b2 or mRNA-1273. Each vaccine recipient was nucleocapsid antibody negative and had no prior SARS-CoV-2 infection. The table came from immunoSEQ multiplex PCR; TCRdb's copy has only in-frame clones and leaves some out. Of tens of thousands of clones in the sample, over 55% were seen once. The chain recombines TRBV3-1 (or the pseudogene TRBV3-2) with TRBJ1-1; tentative D call: TRBD1 (6 bases). The sequence was obtained from a human donor who received a COVID-19 vaccine. Source: CD4+ T cells from PBMCs cultured with SARS-CoV-2 spike peptides, taken after COVID-19 vaccination. The CDR3, as DNA: TGTGCCAGCAGCCAAACAGGGACGTCCACTATCCTGGCTTTCTTT. Translating gives CASSQTGTSTILAFF.